One and the same sample provided the 22 T cell receptor beta chains below, sequenced in a study of T-cell reconstitution after alpha-beta-depleted transplantation in children. Unique molecular identifiers were used in preparing the TCRbeta library. TCRdb fed the PCR reads into MiXCR, producing one record per CDR3 protein. The table shows 150,000 to 200,000 distinct CDR3 sequences, with more than 12% occurring only once. Here the sequenced sample was PBMCs from the stem cell graft donor, taken from the stem cell graft. Source of these receptors: a human donor who donated a stem cell graft to a child with acute lymphoblastic leukemia.

V and J are TRBV2 and TRBJ2-1; unclear D gene. Germline loops: CDR1 SNHLY, CDR2 FYNNEI. The CDR3 length is 14 residues. V dropped 9 bases and J dropped 0 bases, with 12 bases sitting between them. The CDR3 DNA is TGTGCCAGTCATGGGCTGAGCTCCTACAATGAGCAGTTCTTC. Translating it yields CASHGLSSYNEQFF.

This clonotype was recorded many times. CDR3 amino acids: CASSKLGGVDYEQYF. Here the CDR3 DNA reads TGTGCCAGCAGCAAATTAGGAGGGGTAGACTACGAGCAGTACTTC. The chain uses TRBV21-1 and TRBJ2-7; TRBD2, the table's D call, lacks a check against the DNA. TRBV21-1 is noted as a pseudogene. The CDR3 has 15 amino acids.

This clonotype has only a few counts. The chain combines TRBV7-2 with TRBJ2-1, with 7 nucleotides matching TRBD2. The V gene's germline CDR1 is SGHTA and CDR2 FQGNSA. The V and J ends lost 5 bases and 4 bases, in that order; junction bases with no gene match: 8. CDR3 length equals 15 residues. CDR3 loop: CASSREAGRYNEQFF. In DNA, the CDR3 is TGTGCCAGCAGCAGAGAAGCGGGACGGTACAATGAGCAGTTCTTC.

This chain joins TRBV5-1 and TRBJ2-3; 12 bases map to TRBD2. The CDR3 sequence is 17 residues long. Germline V gene sequence: CDR1 SGHRS, CDR2 YFSETQ. The V and J ends lost 1 base and 4 bases, in that order; junction bases with no gene match: 7. The CDR3 loop is CASSLNRLAGEADTQYF. Here the CDR3 DNA reads TGCGCCAGCAGCTTGAATCGACTAGCGGGAGAGGCAGATACGCAGTATTTT.

This clonotype was recorded at least ten times. The V gene is TRBV20-1, the J gene TRBJ2-1; 13 nucleotides match TRBD2. After removal of 3 bases from V and 9 bases from J, the junction contained 8 bases not matched to a gene. The CDR3 runs to 15 residues. In germline, CDR1 is DFQATT, CDR2 SNEGSKA (reference sequence). CDR3 DNA sequence: TGCAGTGCTAGCCATAGGACTAGCGGGAGAGGTGAGCAGTTCTTC. Translated, it gives CSASHRTSGRGEQFF.

This clonotype was observed at least ten times. The V gene is TRBV29-1, the J gene TRBJ2-1; 8 nucleotides line up with TRBD2. CDR1 and CDR2 (germline): SQVTM, ANQGSEA. V lost 6 bases, J lost 5 bases, and 3 bases stayed unmatched. The CDR3 has 12 amino acids. This chain's CDR3 is CSVEREHNEQFF. As DNA, the CDR3 is TGCAGCGTGGAGCGGGAGCACAATGAGCAGTTCTTC.

For this clonotype: Mismatch with germline at one junction end may stem from a read error. The rearrangement links TRBV3-1 to TRBJ2-6, with a weak D call TRBD2 (6 bases). The CDR3 contains 17 residues. The germline gives CDR1 LGHDT, CDR2 YNNKEL (reference sequence). The CDR3, as DNA: TGTGCCACCAGCCGGGACTCCTCTTTCTCTGGGGCCAACGTCCTGACTTTC. It translates to CATSRDSSFSGANVLTF.

This clonotype was recorded at least ten times. The V gene is TRBV4-1, the J gene TRBJ1-1; D remains ambiguous. Germline V gives CDR1 MGHRA, CDR2 YSYEKL. CDR3 length: 13 residues. V shed 3 bases and J shed 2 bases, with 7 bases lying between them. Written as DNA, the CDR3 is TGCGCCAGCAGCCACCCCCTCAACACTGAAGCTTTCTTT. Translating gives CASSHPLNTEAFF.

This clonotype was counted many times. The CDR3 is CASSLGRDRGRSYGYTF. As DNA, the CDR3 is TGCGCCAGCAGCTTGGGTAGGGACAGGGGGCGATCCTATGGCTACACCTTC. This sequence joins TRBV5-1 and TRBJ1-2, with TRBD1 matching 12 bases. CDR3 length equals 17 residues. The trim removed 0 bases at V and 4 bases at J, leaving 7 bases unmatched. Germline V gene lookup returns CDR1 SGHRS and CDR2 YFSETQ.

This clonotype was counted ten times or more. V and J are TRBV20-1 and TRBJ2-1, with 8 bases fitting TRBD2. The CDR3 is made up of 16 amino acids. CDR1 is DFQATT, CDR2 SNEGSKA, per germline (reference sequence). V was clipped by 0 bases and J by 2 bases; unmatched bases: 6. This CDR3 reads CSARDLLAVPYNEQFF. CDR3 bases: TGCAGTGCTAGAGACTTACTAGCGGTACCCTACAATGAGCAGTTCTTC.

This clonotype was seen many times. The J gene is TRBJ2-7, the V gene TRBV20-1, with TRBD1 identical over 8 bases. There are 14 residues in the CDR3. J was trimmed by 4 bases and V by 5 bases; bases with no gene match: 10. The germline CDR1 and CDR2 sequences are DFQATT and SNEGSKA (reference sequence). The chain's CDR3 is CSAGGQGRIYEQYF. The CDR3 DNA reads as TGCAGTGCTGGCGGACAGGGCAGAATTTACGAGCAGTACTTC.

Concerning this clonotype: This may be a read error, as it is one base from a much larger clone. This chain joins TRBV6-1 and TRBJ2-3, with TRBD2 as a possible D gene (6 bases). Germline CDR1 MNHNS, CDR2 SASEGT. V dropped 1 base and J dropped 7 bases, with 9 bases sitting between them. This CDR3 region has 13 residues. This chain's CDR3 is CASSEGRGNTQYF. The CDR3 nucleotides are TGTGCCAGCAGTGAAGGCCGGGGGAATACGCAGTATTTT.

The table lists this clonotype with a few counts. V gene TRBV7-9 combines with J gene TRBJ2-7; TRBD2 aligns across 7 bases. V was pared by 5 bases and J by 4 bases, with 8 bases of the junction left unmatched. The CDR3 has 14 residues. The V gene's germline CDR1 is SEHNR and CDR2 FQNEAQ (reference sequence). CDR3 sequence: CASSASGTVYEQYF. The CDR3 bases are TGTGCCAGCAGCGCCAGCGGGACTGTTTACGAGCAGTACTTC. The entire variable domain, with the rest obtained from reference TRBV7-9 and TRBJ2-7, is as follows: DTGVSQNPRHKITKRGQNVTFRCDPISEHNRLYWYRQTLGQGPEFLTYFQNEAQLEKSRLLSDRFSAERPKGSFSTLEIQRTEQGDSAMYLCASSASGTVYEQYFGPGTRLTVT.

The sample holds many counts of this clonotype. The rearrangement uses TRBV7-9 and TRBJ2-6; D might be TRBD2 (6 bases). V was clipped by 5 bases and J by 0 bases, with 23 bases between them. CDR3 length: 20 residues. Per germline, CDR1 SEHNR and CDR2 FQNEAQ (reference sequence). CDR3 loop: CASSAVPRGLRFSGANVLTF. The DNA for the CDR3 is TGTGCCAGCAGCGCCGTCCCCCGGGGACTCCGGTTCTCTGGGGCCAACGTCCTGACTTTC. Full variable domain (remainder filled in from reference TRBV7-9 and TRBJ2-6): DTGVSQNPRHKITKRGQNVTFRCDPISEHNRLYWYRQTLGQGPEFLTYFQNEAQLEKSRLLSDRFSAERPKGSFSTLEIQRTEQGDSAMYLCASSAVPRGLRFSGANVLTFGAGSRLTVL.

The chain joins TRBV28 to TRBJ1-1, with a tentative D call TRBD1 (6 bases). V dropped 5 bases and J dropped 3 bases, with 22 bases sitting between them. CDR1 is MDHEN, CDR2 SYDVKM, per germline. This CDR3 region has 17 residues. CDR3 loop: CASSITSLTGEDTEAFF. The CDR3 bases are TGTGCCAGCAGTATCACCTCCCTGACAGGTGAGGACACTGAAGCTTTCTTT.

This clonotype was counted a few times. This chain joins TRBV30 and TRBJ2-1; D is uncertain. The V gene's germline CDR1 is GTSNPN and CDR2 SVGIG (reference sequence). Trimming pared 0 bases from V and 9 bases from J, leaving 9 bases between. CDR3 length: 12 residues. The CDR3 region is CAWSVSNGEQFF. The CDR3 nucleotides read TGTGCCTGGAGTGTAAGCAACGGTGAGCAGTTCTTC. The full variable domain, its missing parts supplied by reference TRBV30 and TRBJ2-1, is SQTIHQWPATLVQPVGSPLSLECTVEGTSNPNLYWYRQAAGRGLQLLFYSVGIGQISSEVPQNLSASRPQDRQFILSSKKLLLSDSGFYLCAWSVSNGEQFFGPGTRLTVL.

This clonotype was counted at least ten times. The V and J genes are TRBV6-5 and TRBJ2-1, with 7 bases identical to TRBD1. The CDR3 runs 16 residues. CDR1 is MNHEY, CDR2 SVGAGI, per germline. Trimming cost V 5 bases and J 3 bases; bases outside gene matches: 10. CDR3 amino acids: CASSTGVATYYNEQFF. In DNA form, the CDR3 reads TGTGCCAGCAGTACAGGGGTCGCAACCTACTACAATGAGCAGTTCTTC.

This clonotype was recorded many times. V is TRBV7-8 and J is TRBJ1-1; 10 positions agree with TRBD1. With 0 bases clipped from V and 3 bases from J, the junction kept 4 bases outside the gene matches. Germline-derived CDR1 and CDR2 are SGHVS and FQNEAQ. There are 16 residues in the CDR3. DNA of the CDR3: TGTGCCAGCAGCTTAGCGGGAGGACAGGGGGACACTGAAGCTTTCTTT. It specifies CASSLAGGQGDTEAFF.

In regard to this clonotype: A much larger clone lies a single base off, so this may be a read error. The rearrangement links TRBV5-1 to TRBJ2-3, with 8 bases lining up with TRBD1. There are 15 residues in the CDR3. Trimming took 1 base from V and 5 from J; bases not matched to a gene: 6. Germline CDR1 SGHRS, CDR2 YFSETQ. CDR3 residues: CASSLTGGGGDTQYF. The CDR3 DNA reads TGCGCCAGCAGCTTGACAGGGGGTGGTGGAGATACGCAGTATTTT. The whole variable domain, filled in from reference TRBV5-1 and TRBJ2-3, reads KAGVTQTPRYLIKTRGQQVTLSCSPISGHRSVSWYQQTPGQGLQFLFEYFSETQRNKGNFPGRFSGRQFSNSRSEMNVSTLELGDSALYLCASSLTGGGGDTQYFGPGTRLTVL.

Remarks on this clonotype: The junction shows a germline mismatch at one end, possibly a read error. The chain recombines TRBV28 with TRBJ2-2; 7 bases line up with TRBD1. Germline lookup yields CDR1 MDHEN and CDR2 SYDVKM. The CDR3 is 14 amino acids. This chain's CDR3 is CASSLGQLTGELLF. The CDR3 coding sequence is TGTGCCAGCAGCCTGGGACAGCTCACCGGGGAGCTGCTTTTT.

J is TRBJ2-5 and V is TRBV20-1, with 14 nucleotides matching TRBD2. The germline gives CDR1 DFQATT, CDR2 SNEGSKA (reference sequence). The CDR3 totals 17 residues. Germline trimming cut 7 bases from V and 2 bases from J; bases unmatched to any gene: 12. This CDR3 is CSVPGTSGSRNQETQYF. For the CDR3, the DNA is TGCAGTGTTCCCGGGACTAGCGGGAGTAGGAATCAAGAGACCCAGTACTTC.

This clonotype has ten or more counts. V and J are TRBV2 and TRBJ2-3; possible D gene TRBD2, 5 bases. There are 13 residues in the CDR3. V gave up 7 bases and J gave up 2 bases, with 10 bases separating them. Looked up from germline, CDR1 is SNHLY and CDR2 is FYNNEI. CDR3 nucleotides: TGTGCCAGCAATCTAGCAGTCACAGATACGCAGTATTTT. Protein sequence: CASNLAVTDTQYF. Supplemented by reference TRBV2 and TRBJ2-3, the full variable domain reads EPEVTQTPSHQVTQMGQEVILRCVPISNHLYFYWYRQILGQKVEFLVSFYNNEISEKSEIFDDQFSVERPDGSNFTLKIRSTKLEDSAMYFCASNLAVTDTQYFGPGTRLTVL.